This T cell receptor (beta chain) was profiled in a study of T cell repertoires in cytomegalovirus infection. About the study: Indications of both CMV infection and matching HLA type were provided by public TCR beta signatures. Findings of the study overall: Identification of carriers of CMV plus the relevant HLA was performed using cumulative public TCR beta family frequency. HLA-C-restricted CMV clonotypes gave the most frequent clonotype in two of eight donors.

A single record per CDR3 protein comes from TCRdb applying MiXCR to the reads. This table holds about 320,000 distinct CDR3 sequences, over 7.5% found once. V gave up 9 bases and J gave up 1 base, with 12 bases separating them. The CDR3 consists of 13 residues. This clonotype was counted between two and nine times. The target antigen is unknown. The chain carries TRBV12-3 or TRBV12-4 and TRBJ1-1, with D possibly matching TRBD1 (6 bases). Sequenced: PBMCs. The TCR sequence derives from a human donor in good health (CMV status not recorded). Some clones in this sample may be carry-over from other donors' samples. Here the CDR3 DNA reads TGTGCCAGTACCAGGGGTAGGAACACTGAAGCTTTCTTT. This translates into CASTRGRNTEAFF.